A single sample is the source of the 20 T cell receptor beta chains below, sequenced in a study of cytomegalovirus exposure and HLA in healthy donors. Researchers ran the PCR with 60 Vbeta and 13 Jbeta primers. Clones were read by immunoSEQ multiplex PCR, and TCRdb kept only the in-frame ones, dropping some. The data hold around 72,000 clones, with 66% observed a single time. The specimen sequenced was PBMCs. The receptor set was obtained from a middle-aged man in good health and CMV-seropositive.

The CDR3 is CASSITGQLSSGNTIYF. In DNA, the CDR3 is TGTGCCAGTAGTATTACGGGACAGCTCAGCTCTGGAAACACCATATATTTT. The chain carries TRBV19 and TRBJ1-3, with 7 bases fitting TRBD1. After removal of 3 bases from V and 0 bases from J, the junction contained 8 bases not matched to a gene. The CDR3 is made up of 17 amino acids. The V gene's germline CDR1 is LNHDA and CDR2 SQIVND (reference sequence). The variable domain in full, with the rest retrieved from reference TRBV19 and TRBJ1-3, is DGGITQSPKYLFRKEGQNVTLSCEQNLNHDAMYWYRQDPGQGLRLIYYSQIVNDFQKGDIAEGYSVSREKKESFPLTVTSAQKNPTAFYLCASSITGQLSSGNTIYFGEGSWLTVV.

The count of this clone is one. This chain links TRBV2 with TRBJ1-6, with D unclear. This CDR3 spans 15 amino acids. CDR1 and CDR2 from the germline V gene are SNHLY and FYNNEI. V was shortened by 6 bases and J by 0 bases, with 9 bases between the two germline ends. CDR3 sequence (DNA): TGTGCCAGCAGGAAAGGGAGCTCCTATAATTCACCCCTCCACTTT. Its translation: CASRKGSSYNSPLHF.

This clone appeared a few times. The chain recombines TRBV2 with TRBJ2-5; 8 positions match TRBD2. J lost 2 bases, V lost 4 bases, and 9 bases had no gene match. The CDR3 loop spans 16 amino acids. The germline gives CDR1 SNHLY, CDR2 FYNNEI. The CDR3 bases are TGTGCCAGCAGTGGCCGGGGGGGCGCAGTTCAAGAGACCCAGTACTTC. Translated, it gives CASSGRGGAVQETQYF.

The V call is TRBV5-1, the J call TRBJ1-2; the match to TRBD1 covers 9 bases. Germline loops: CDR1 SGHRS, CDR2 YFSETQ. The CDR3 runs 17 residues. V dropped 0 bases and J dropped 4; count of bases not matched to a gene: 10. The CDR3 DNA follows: TGCGCCAGCAGCTTGGCGGGTGGAGGACAGGGGATCTATGGCTACACCTTC. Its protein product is CASSLAGGGQGIYGYTF. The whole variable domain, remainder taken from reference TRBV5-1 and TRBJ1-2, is KAGVTQTPRYLIKTRGQQVTLSCSPISGHRSVSWYQQTPGQGLQFLFEYFSETQRNKGNFPGRFSGRQFSNSRSEMNVSTLELGDSALYLCASSLAGGGQGIYGYTFGSGTRLTVV.

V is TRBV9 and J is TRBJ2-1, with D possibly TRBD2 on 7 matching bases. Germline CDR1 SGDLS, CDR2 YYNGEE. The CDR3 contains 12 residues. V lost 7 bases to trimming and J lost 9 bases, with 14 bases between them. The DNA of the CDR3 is TGTGCCAGCGGGGGGGGCAGCGTTGAGCAGTTCTTC. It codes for CASGGGSVEQFF.

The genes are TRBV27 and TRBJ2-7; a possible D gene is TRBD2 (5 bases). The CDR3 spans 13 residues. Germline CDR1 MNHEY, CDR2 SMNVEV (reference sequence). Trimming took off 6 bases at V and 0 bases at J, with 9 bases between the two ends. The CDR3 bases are TGTGCCAGCAGCCCCGGGAACTCCTACGAGCAGTACTTC. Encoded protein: CASSPGNSYEQYF.

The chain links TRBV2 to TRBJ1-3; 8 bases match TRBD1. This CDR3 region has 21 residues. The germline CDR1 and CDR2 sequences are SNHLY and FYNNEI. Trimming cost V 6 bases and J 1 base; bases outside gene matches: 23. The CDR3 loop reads CASSSLIGTGMSMGSGNTIYF. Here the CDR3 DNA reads TGTGCCAGCAGCTCTCTGATCGGGACAGGAATGAGTATGGGATCTGGAAACACCATATATTTT. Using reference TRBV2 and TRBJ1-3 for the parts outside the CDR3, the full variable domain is EPEVTQTPSHQVTQMGQEVILRCVPISNHLYFYWYRQILGQKVEFLVSFYNNEISEKSEIFDDQFSVERPDGSNFTLKIRSTKLEDSAMYFCASSSLIGTGMSMGSGNTIYFGEGSWLTVV.

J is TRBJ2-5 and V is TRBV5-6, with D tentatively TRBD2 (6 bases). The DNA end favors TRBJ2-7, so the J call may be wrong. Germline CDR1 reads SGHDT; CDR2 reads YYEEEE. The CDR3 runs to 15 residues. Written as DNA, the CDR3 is TGTGCCAGCAGCTTCGGGGGATTGACCCTCTACGAGCAGTACTTC. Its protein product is CASSFGGLTLYEQYF.

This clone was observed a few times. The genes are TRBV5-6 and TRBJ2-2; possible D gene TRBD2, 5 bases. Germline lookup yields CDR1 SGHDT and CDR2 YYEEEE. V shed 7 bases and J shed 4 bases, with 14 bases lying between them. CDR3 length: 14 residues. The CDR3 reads CASGIGESTGELFF. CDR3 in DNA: TGTGCCAGCGGAATCGGGGAGAGCACCGGGGAGCTGTTTTTT.

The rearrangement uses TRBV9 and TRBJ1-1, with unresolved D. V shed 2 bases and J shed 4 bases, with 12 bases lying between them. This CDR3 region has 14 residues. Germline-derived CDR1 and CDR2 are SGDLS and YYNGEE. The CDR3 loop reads CASSVGGSGTEAFF. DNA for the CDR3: TGTGCCAGCAGCGTTGGAGGGTCTGGCACTGAAGCTTTCTTT.

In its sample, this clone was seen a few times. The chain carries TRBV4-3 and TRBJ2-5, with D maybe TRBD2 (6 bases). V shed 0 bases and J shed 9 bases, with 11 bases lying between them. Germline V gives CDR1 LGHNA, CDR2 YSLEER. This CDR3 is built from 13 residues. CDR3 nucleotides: TGCGCCAGCAGCCAAGACCTCTCGGGGGCCCAGTACTTC. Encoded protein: CASSQDLSGAQYF.

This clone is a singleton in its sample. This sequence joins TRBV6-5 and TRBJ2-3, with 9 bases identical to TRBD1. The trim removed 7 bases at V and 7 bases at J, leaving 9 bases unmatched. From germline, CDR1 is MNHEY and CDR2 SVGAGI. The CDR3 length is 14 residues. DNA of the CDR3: TGTGCCAGCACGGGTCCCGGGACAGGGAATACGCAGTATTTT. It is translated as CASTGPGTGNTQYF.

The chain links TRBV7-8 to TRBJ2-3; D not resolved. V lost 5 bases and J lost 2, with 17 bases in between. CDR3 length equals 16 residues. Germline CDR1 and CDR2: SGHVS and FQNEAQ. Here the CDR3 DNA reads TGTGCCAGCAGCCCCCGGCCCCTAGGTACCACAGATACGCAGTATTTT. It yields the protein CASSPRPLGTTDTQYF.

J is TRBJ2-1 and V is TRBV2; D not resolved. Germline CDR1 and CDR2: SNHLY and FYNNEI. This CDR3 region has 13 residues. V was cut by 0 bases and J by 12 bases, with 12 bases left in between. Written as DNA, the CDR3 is TGTGCCAGCAGTGAAGCGGAGTGGGTAGGGCAGTTCTTC. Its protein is CASSEAEWVGQFF.

The CDR3 coding sequence is TGTGCCAGCAGCCTTAGAGGCGTCACCTCCCAAGAGACCCAGTACTTC. Its translation: CASSLRGVTSQETQYF. The chain is built from TRBV11-2 and TRBJ2-5, with no clear D. Trimming stripped 5 bases from V and 1 base from J, with 17 bases between. CDR1 SGHAT and CDR2 FQNNGV come from the germline V gene. The CDR3 totals 16 residues.

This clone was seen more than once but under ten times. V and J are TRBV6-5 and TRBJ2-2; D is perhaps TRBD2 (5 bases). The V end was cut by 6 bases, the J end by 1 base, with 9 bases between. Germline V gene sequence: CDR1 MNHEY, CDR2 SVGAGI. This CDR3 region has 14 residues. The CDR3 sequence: CASSTRGNTGELFF. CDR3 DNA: TGTGCCAGCAGCACTAGAGGGAACACCGGGGAGCTGTTTTTT.

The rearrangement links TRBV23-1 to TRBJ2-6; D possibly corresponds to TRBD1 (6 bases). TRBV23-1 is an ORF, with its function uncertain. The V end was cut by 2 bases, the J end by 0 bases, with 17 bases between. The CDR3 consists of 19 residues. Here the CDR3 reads CASSQPQLGQLSGANVLTF. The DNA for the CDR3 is TGCGCCAGCAGTCAACCACAACTAGGACAGCTCTCTGGGGCCAACGTCCTGACTTTC.

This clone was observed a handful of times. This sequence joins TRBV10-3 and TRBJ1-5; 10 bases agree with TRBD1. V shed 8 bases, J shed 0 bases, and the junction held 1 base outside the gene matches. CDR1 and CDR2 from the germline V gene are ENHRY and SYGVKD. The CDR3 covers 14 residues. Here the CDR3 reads CAIGTGDSNQPQHF. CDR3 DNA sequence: TGTGCCATCGGGACAGGGGATAGCAATCAGCCCCAGCATTTT.

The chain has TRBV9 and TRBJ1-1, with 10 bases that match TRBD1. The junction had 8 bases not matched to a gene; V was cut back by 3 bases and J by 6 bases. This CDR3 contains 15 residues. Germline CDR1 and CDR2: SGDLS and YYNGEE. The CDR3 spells CASSAGDRGISEAFF. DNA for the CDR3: TGTGCCAGCAGCGCCGGGGACAGGGGTATATCTGAAGCTTTCTTT.

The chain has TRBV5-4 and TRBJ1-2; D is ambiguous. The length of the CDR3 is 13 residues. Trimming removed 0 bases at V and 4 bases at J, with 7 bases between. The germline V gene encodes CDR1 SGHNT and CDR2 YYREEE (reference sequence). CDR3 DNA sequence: TGTGCCAGCAGCTTGGCGGGAAGCTATGGCTACACCTTC. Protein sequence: CASSLAGSYGYTF.